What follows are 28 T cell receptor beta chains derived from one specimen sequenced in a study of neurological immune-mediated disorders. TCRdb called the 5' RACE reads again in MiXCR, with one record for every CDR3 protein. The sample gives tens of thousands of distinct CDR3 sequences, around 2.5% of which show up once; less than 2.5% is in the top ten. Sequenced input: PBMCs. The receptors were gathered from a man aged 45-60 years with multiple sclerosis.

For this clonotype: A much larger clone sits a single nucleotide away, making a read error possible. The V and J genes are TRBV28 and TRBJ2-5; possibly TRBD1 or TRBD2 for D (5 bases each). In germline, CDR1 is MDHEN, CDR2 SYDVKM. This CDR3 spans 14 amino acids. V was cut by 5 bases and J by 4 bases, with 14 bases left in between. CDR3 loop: CASSTWGRGETQYF. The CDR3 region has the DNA TGTGCCAGCAGTACGTGGGGGAGAGGAGAGACCCAGTACTTC.

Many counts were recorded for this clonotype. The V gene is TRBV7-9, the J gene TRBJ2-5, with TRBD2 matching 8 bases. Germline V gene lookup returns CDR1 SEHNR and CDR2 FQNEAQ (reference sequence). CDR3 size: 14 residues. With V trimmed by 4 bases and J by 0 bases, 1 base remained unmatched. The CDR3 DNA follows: TGTGCCAGCAGCTCGGGGGGGAACCAAGAGACCCAGTACTTC. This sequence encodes CASSSGGNQETQYF.

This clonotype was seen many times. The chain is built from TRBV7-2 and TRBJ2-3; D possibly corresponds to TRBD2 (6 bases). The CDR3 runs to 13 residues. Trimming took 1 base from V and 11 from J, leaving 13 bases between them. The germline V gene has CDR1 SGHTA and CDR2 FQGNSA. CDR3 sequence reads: CASSLGGGDQQYF. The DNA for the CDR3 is TGTGCCAGCAGCTTAGGAGGCGGGGACCAGCAGTATTTT.

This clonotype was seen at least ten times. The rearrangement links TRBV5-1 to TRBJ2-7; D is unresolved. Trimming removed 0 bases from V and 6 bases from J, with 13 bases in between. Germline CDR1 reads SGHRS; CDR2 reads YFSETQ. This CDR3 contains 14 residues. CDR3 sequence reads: CASSLALPNSEQYF. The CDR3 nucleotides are TGCGCCAGCAGCTTGGCCCTCCCGAACAGCGAGCAGTACTTC.

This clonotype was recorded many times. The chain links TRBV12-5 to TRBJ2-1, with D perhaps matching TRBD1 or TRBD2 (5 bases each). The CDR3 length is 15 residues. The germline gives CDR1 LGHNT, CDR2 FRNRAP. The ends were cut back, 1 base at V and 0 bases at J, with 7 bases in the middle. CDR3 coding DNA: TGTGCTAGTGGTTTGGGGGGGAGCTCCTACAATGAGCAGTTCTTC. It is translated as CASGLGGSSYNEQFF.

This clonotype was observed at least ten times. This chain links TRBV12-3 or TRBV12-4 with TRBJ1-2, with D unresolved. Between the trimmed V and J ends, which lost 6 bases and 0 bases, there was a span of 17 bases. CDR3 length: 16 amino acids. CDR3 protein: CASSQAQEEANYGYTF. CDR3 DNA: TGTGCCAGCAGCCAGGCCCAAGAAGAAGCTAACTATGGCTACACCTTC.

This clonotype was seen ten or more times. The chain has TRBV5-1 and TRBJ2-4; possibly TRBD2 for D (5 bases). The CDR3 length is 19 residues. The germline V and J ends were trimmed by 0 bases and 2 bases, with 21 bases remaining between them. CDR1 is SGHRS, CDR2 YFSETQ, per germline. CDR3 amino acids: CASSLEPGVSGFTKNIQYF. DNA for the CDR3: TGCGCCAGCAGCTTGGAACCTGGGGTCTCGGGGTTTACCAAAAACATTCAGTACTTC. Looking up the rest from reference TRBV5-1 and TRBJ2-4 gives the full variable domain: KAGVTQTPRYLIKTRGQQVTLSCSPISGHRSVSWYQQTPGQGLQFLFEYFSETQRNKGNFPGRFSGRQFSNSRSEMNVSTLELGDSALYLCASSLEPGVSGFTKNIQYFGAGTRLSVL.

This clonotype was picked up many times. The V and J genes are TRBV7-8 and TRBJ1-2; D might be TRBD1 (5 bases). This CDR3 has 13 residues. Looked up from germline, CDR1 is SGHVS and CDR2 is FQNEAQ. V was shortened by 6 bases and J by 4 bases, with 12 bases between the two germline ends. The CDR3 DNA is TGTGCCAGCAGTGGGGGGTTCGTCTATGGCTACACCTTC. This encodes CASSGGFVYGYTF.

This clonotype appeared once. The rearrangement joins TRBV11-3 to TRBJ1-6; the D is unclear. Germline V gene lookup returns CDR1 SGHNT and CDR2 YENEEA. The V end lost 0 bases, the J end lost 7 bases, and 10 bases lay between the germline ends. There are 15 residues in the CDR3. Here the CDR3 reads CASSLEVGGNSPLHF. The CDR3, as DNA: TGTGCCAGCAGCTTAGAGGTGGGAGGAAATTCACCCCTCCACTTT.

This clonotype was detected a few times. In DNA form, the CDR3 reads TGCAGTGCTAGAAACAGGGTGGGGTCCTATGGCTACACCTTC. Its translation: CSARNRVGSYGYTF. The gene calls are TRBV20-1 and TRBJ1-2, with D perhaps TRBD1 (6 bases). This CDR3 contains 14 residues. Germline V gives CDR1 DFQATT, CDR2 SNEGSKA (reference sequence). V lost 2 bases and J 4 bases, leaving 14 bases between the germline ends.

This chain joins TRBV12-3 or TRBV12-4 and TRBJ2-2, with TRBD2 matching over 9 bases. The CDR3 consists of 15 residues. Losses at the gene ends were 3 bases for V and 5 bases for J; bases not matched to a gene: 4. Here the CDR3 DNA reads TGTGCCAGCAGTTTCCGCGGGGGGGAGACCGGGGAGCTGTTTTTT. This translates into CASSFRGGETGELFF.

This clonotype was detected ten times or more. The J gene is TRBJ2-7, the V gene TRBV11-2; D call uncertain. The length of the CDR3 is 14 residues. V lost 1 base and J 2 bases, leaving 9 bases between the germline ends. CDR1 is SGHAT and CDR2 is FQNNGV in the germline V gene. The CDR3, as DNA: TGTGCCAGCAGCTTAGCACATCTGCCCTACGAGCAGTACTTC. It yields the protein CASSLAHLPYEQYF.

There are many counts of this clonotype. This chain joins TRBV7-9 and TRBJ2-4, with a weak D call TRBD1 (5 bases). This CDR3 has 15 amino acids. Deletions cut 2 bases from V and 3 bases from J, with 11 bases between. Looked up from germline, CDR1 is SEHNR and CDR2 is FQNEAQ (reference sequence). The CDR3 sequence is CASSLSGYDKNIQYF. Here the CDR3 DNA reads TGTGCCAGCAGCTTATCAGGGTACGACAAAAACATTCAGTACTTC.

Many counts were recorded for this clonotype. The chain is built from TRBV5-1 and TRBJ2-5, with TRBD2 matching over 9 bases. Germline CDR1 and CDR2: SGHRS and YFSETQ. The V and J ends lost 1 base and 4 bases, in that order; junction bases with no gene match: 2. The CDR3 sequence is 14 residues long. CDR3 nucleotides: TGCGCCAGCAGCTTGCTAGCGGGGAGAGAGACCCAGTACTTC. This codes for CASSLLAGRETQYF.

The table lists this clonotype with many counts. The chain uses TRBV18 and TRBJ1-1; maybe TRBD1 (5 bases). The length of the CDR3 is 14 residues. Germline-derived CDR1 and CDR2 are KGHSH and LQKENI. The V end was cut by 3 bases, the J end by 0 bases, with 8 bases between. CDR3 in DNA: TGTGCCAGCTCACCGGGGGATATGAACACTGAAGCTTTCTTT. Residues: CASSPGDMNTEAFF.

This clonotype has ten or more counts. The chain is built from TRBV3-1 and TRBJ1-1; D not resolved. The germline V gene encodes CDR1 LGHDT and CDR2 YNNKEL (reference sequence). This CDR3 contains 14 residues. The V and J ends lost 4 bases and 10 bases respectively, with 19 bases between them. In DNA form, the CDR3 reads TGTGCCAGCAGCCCTTTAGTGGGTTCCGCAGGAGCTTTCTTT. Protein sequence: CASSPLVGSAGAFF. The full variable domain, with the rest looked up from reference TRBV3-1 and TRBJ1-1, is DTAVSQTPKYLVTQMGNDKSIKCEQNLGHDTMYWYKQDSKKFLKIMFSYNNKELIINETVPNRFSPKSPDKAHLNLHINSLELGDSAVYFCASSPLVGSAGAFFGQGTRLTVV.

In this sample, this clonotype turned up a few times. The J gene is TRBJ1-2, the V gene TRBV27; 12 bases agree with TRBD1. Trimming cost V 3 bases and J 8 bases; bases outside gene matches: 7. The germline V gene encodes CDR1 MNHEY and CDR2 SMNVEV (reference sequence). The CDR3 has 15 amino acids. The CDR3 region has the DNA TGTGCCAGCAGTTTGGGGACAGGGGGCGCTTACGGCTACACCTTC. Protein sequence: CASSLGTGGAYGYTF.

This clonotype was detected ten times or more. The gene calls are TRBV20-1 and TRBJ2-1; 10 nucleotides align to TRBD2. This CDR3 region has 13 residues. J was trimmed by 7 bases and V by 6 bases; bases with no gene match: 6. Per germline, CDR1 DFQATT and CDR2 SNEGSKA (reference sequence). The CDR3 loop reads CSAQLAGTNEQFF. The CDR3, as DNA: TGCAGTGCCCAACTAGCGGGGACGAATGAGCAGTTCTTC.

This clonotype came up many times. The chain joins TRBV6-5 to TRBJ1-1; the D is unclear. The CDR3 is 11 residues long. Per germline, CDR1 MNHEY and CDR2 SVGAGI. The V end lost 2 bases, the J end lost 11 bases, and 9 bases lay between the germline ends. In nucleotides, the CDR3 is TGTGCCAGCAGTTACATGGGAATTGCTTTCTTT. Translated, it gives CASSYMGIAFF.

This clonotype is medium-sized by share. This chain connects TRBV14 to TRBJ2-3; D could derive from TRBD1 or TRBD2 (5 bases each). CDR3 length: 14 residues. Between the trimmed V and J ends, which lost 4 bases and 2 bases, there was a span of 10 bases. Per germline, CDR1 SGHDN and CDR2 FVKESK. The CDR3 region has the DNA TGTGCCAGCAGCCCGACTGGGACCACAGATACGCAGTATTTT. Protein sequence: CASSPTGTTDTQYF.

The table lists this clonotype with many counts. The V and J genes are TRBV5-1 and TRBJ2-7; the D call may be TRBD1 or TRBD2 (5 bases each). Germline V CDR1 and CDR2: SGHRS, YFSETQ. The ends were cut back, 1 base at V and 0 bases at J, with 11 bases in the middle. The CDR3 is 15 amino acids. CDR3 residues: CASSLSAGTSYEQYF. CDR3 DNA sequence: TGCGCCAGCAGCTTGTCCGCAGGGACCTCCTACGAGCAGTACTTC.

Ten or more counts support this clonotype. CDR3 in DNA: TGTGCCAGCAGTTCCCTTGATTTAAGAGCTTTCTTT. It specifies CASSSLDLRAFF. The chain uses TRBV6-5 and TRBJ1-1; D remains unclear. The CDR3 covers 12 residues. V shed 4 bases and J shed 10 bases, with 13 bases lying between them. CDR1 and CDR2 (germline): MNHEY, SVGAGI.

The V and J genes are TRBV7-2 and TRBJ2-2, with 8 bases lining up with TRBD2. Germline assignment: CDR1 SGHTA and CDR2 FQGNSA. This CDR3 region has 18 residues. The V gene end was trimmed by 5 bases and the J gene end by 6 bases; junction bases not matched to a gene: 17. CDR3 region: CASSPVGVRSGVPGELFF. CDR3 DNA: TGTGCCAGCAGCCCCGTCGGGGTGCGTAGCGGGGTCCCCGGGGAGCTGTTTTTT.

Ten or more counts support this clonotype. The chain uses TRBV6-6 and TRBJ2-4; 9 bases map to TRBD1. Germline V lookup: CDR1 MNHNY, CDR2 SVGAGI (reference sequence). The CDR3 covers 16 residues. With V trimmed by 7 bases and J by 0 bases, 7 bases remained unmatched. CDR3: CASNQQGASAKNIQYF. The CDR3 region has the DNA TGTGCCAGCAATCAACAGGGGGCGTCAGCCAAAAACATTCAGTACTTC.

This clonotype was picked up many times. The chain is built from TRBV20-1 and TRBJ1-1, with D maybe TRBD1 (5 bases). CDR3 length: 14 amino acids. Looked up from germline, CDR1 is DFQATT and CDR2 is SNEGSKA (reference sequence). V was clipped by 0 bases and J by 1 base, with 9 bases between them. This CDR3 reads CSARERGWNTEAFF. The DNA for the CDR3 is TGCAGTGCTAGAGAGCGGGGGTGGAACACTGAAGCTTTCTTT.

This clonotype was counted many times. The CDR3 spells CASSQGYRYGYTF. The CDR3 region has the DNA TGTGCCAGCAGCCAAGGGTACCGCTATGGCTACACCTTC. This chain connects TRBV3-1 to TRBJ1-2, with unresolved D. The germline V and J ends were trimmed by 1 base and 4 bases, with 7 bases remaining between them. Germline CDR1 LGHDT, CDR2 YNNKEL (reference sequence). There are 13 residues in the CDR3.

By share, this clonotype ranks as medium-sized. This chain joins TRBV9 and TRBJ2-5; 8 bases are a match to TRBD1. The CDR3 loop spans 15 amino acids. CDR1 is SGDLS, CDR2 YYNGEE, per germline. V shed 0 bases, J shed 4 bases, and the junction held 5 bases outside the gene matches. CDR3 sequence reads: CASSVAGQGGETQYF. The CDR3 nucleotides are TGTGCCAGCAGCGTAGCCGGACAGGGAGGAGAGACCCAGTACTTC.

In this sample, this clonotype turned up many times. Here the CDR3 DNA reads TGTGCCAGCTCACCCCTAAGACAGCGCTCTGGGGCCAACGTCCTGACTTTC. Translation gives CASSPLRQRSGANVLTF. The V and J genes are TRBV18 and TRBJ2-6; a weak D match, TRBD1 (5 bases). The CDR3 has 17 residues. The germline CDR1 and CDR2 sequences are KGHSH and LQKENI. The V gene lost 3 bases and the J gene lost 0 bases, with 12 bases spanning the gap.